A selection of T cell receptor beta chains follows, all from one sample in a study of OX40 agonist ivuxolimab in advanced cancers. Using immunoSEQ multiplex PCR, the repertoire was profiled, and TCRdb retains in-frame clones only, with some absent. Altogether about 21,000 clones are present, about 80% being singletons, with the ten largest covering under 35%. Sequenced here: CD4+ or CD8+ T cells sorted from blood, sampled in a trial of the OX40 agonist ivuxolimab. The receptor set was obtained from an adult with an advanced solid tumor such as melanoma, head and neck, liver or kidney cancer. Each CDR3 is given with its conserved first and last residue. Each record gives: D gene, J gene, clone size, V gene, CDR3 DNA, CDR3 protein. The D gene is left open where the match is weak. Only some rows state a clone size, as once, few, many or a class for expanded clones.

d_gene: .
j_gene: TRBJ2-1
abundance: .
v_gene: TRBV29-1
CDR3nt: TGCAGCGTCCCCCCCGGGGGTGAGCAGTTCTTC
CDR3aa: CSVPPGGEQFF

d_gene: TRBD2
j_gene: TRBJ2-5
abundance: .
v_gene: TRBV7-8
CDR3nt: TGTGCCAGCACCCTCTTAGCGGGACCCCAAGAGACCCAGTACTTC
CDR3aa: CASTLLAGPQETQYF

d_gene: .
j_gene: TRBJ2-1
abundance: .
v_gene: TRBV28
CDR3nt: TGTGCCAGCAGCCGAAACGGCCATGTGGATGAGCAGTTCTTC
CDR3aa: CASSRNGHVDEQFF

d_gene: TRBD1
j_gene: TRBJ1-5
abundance: .
v_gene: TRBV4-1
CDR3nt: TGCGCCAGCAGCCTCTCCTCCGGGACAGGCAATCAGCCCCAGCATTTT
CDR3aa: CASSLSSGTGNQPQHF

d_gene: .
j_gene: TRBJ2-1
abundance: .
v_gene: TRBV4-1
CDR3nt: TGCGCCAGCAGCCAGGCACTGGCAAACCGGGGTGAGCAGTTCTTC
CDR3aa: CASSQALANRGEQFF

d_gene: .
j_gene: TRBJ1-1
abundance: .
v_gene: TRBV7-8
CDR3nt: TGTGCCAGCAGCTTTGGAAATATTAACACTGAAGCTTTCTTT
CDR3aa: CASSFGNINTEAFF

d_gene: .
j_gene: TRBJ2-7
abundance: .
v_gene: TRBV5-5
CDR3nt: TGTGCCAGCAGTAGTACAGGTTATATCGAGCAGTACTTC
CDR3aa: CASSSTGYIEQYF

d_gene: TRBD1
j_gene: TRBJ1-4
abundance: .
v_gene: TRBV28
CDR3nt: TGTGCCAGCAGTTACGCCGGGACAGGGGTAGAAAAACTGTTTTTT
CDR3aa: CASSYAGTGVEKLFF

d_gene: .
j_gene: TRBJ2-1
abundance: .
v_gene: TRBV10-3
CDR3nt: TGTGCCATCAGTGAGTCTCAGATAAACTACAATGAGCAGTTCTTC
CDR3aa: CAISESQINYNEQFF

d_gene: TRBD1
j_gene: TRBJ2-3
abundance: .
v_gene: TRBV30
CDR3nt: TGTGCCTGGAGCAGGGGGCGGGGCACAGATACGCAGTATTTT
CDR3aa: CAWSRGRGTDTQYF

d_gene: .
j_gene: TRBJ2-3
abundance: .
v_gene: TRBV15
CDR3nt: TGTGCCACCAGAATGCCCCTGAGCACAGATACGCAGTATTTT
CDR3aa: CATRMPLSTDTQYF

d_gene: .
j_gene: TRBJ2-1
abundance: .
v_gene: TRBV20-1
CDR3nt: TGCAGTCCCCGGCGGGATTATGAGCAGTTCTTC
CDR3aa: CSPRRDYEQFF

d_gene: .
j_gene: TRBJ2-7
abundance: medium-sized
v_gene: TRBV5-1
CDR3nt: TGCGCCAGCAGCACGGGACTGTTGGACGAGCAGTACTTC
CDR3aa: CASSTGLLDEQYF

d_gene: TRBD1
j_gene: TRBJ1-3
abundance: .
v_gene: TRBV6-5
CDR3nt: TGTGCCAGCAGCAGACAGGGGGGAAACACCATATATTTT
CDR3aa: CASSRQGGNTIYF

d_gene: TRBD2
j_gene: TRBJ2-1
abundance: .
v_gene: TRBV6-5
CDR3nt: TGTGCCAGCAGGACCGGGACTAGCCTAAACAATGAGCAGTTCTTC
CDR3aa: CASRTGTSLNNEQFF

d_gene: .
j_gene: TRBJ2-1
abundance: .
v_gene: TRBV4-2
CDR3nt: TGTGCCAGCAGCCAAGAGCGGGACTCCTACAATGAGCAGTTCTTC
CDR3aa: CASSQERDSYNEQFF

d_gene: .
j_gene: TRBJ2-7
abundance: .
v_gene: TRBV6-5
CDR3nt: TGTGCCAGCGGGGTGAGCTCCTACGAGCAGTACTTC
CDR3aa: CASGVSSYEQYF

d_gene: .
j_gene: TRBJ2-6
abundance: .
v_gene: TRBV9
CDR3nt: TGTGCCAGCAGCCTCGAGGGGTCTGGGGCCAACGTCCTGACTTTC
CDR3aa: CASSLEGSGANVLTF

d_gene: .
j_gene: TRBJ2-3
abundance: few
v_gene: TRBV14
CDR3nt: TGTGCCAGCAGCACTCACACAGATACGCAGTATTTT
CDR3aa: CASSTHTDTQYF

d_gene: .
j_gene: TRBJ2-3
abundance: .
v_gene: TRBV28
CDR3nt: TGTGCCAGCAGTGAGGGGTCCCGGGGCACAGATACGCAGTATTTT
CDR3aa: CASSEGSRGTDTQYF

d_gene: .
j_gene: TRBJ1-6
abundance: .
v_gene: TRBV28
CDR3nt: TGTGCCAGCAGTCCAACCGGCGATAATTCACCCCTCCACTTT
CDR3aa: CASSPTGDNSPLHF

d_gene: .
j_gene: TRBJ2-1
abundance: .
v_gene: TRBV13
CDR3nt: TGTGCCAGCAGCACCTCAGCGGGCTCCTACAATGAGCAGTTCTTC
CDR3aa: CASSTSAGSYNEQFF

d_gene: .
j_gene: TRBJ1-2
abundance: .
v_gene: TRBV9
CDR3nt: TGTGCCAGCAGCGTGGGGTCCACAGCGGATGGCTACACCTTC
CDR3aa: CASSVGSTADGYTF

d_gene: .
j_gene: TRBJ2-7
abundance: .
v_gene: TRBV5-1
CDR3nt: TGCACCAGCAGCTTGGCGGCCGCGGGGCCCTACGAGCAGTACTTC
CDR3aa: CTSSLAAAGPYEQYF

d_gene: .
j_gene: TRBJ2-1
abundance: .
v_gene: TRBV5-1
CDR3nt: TGCGCCAGCAGCACAAGGGACGGAGTTGACAATGAGCAGTTCTTC
CDR3aa: CASSTRDGVDNEQFF

d_gene: .
j_gene: TRBJ1-2
abundance: .
v_gene: TRBV5-4
CDR3nt: TGTGCCAGCAGCTTGAGTGGAAACTATGGCTACACCTTC
CDR3aa: CASSLSGNYGYTF

d_gene: TRBD1
j_gene: TRBJ2-1
abundance: .
v_gene: TRBV7-9
CDR3nt: TGTGCCAGCAGCTTACCCGGACAGGGCTACAATGAGCAGTTCTTC
CDR3aa: CASSLPGQGYNEQFF

d_gene: TRBD2
j_gene: TRBJ2-7
abundance: .
v_gene: TRBV19
CDR3nt: TGTGCCAGTAGTACGGGACTAGGGAGCTACGAGCAGTACTTC
CDR3aa: CASSTGLGSYEQYF

d_gene: TRBD1
j_gene: TRBJ1-2
abundance: .
v_gene: TRBV5-5
CDR3nt: TGTGCCAGCAGCTTGGTAGGGGACAGGGACTATGGCTACACCTTC
CDR3aa: CASSLVGDRDYGYTF

d_gene: .
j_gene: TRBJ2-7
abundance: .
v_gene: TRBV2
CDR3nt: TGTGCCAGCAGTGAGGGGGGCGGGCCCTACGAGCAGTACTTC
CDR3aa: CASSEGGGPYEQYF

d_gene: TRBD2
j_gene: TRBJ2-2
abundance: .
v_gene: TRBV7-2
CDR3nt: TGTGCCAGCAGCTTAGATTCGACTAGCGCGCCTACCGGGGAGCTGTTTTTT
CDR3aa: CASSLDSTSAPTGELFF

d_gene: .
j_gene: TRBJ1-3
abundance: .
v_gene: TRBV4-1
CDR3nt: TGCGCCAGCAGCCAAGATAGGGGTTACGGAAACACCATATATTTT
CDR3aa: CASSQDRGYGNTIYF

d_gene: .
j_gene: TRBJ2-7
abundance: few
v_gene: TRBV4-2
CDR3nt: TGTGCCAGCAGCCAAGATATAAGTTTGGCAGGGCGGGGAAACGAGCAGTACTTC
CDR3aa: CASSQDISLAGRGNEQYF

d_gene: .
j_gene: TRBJ1-4
abundance: .
v_gene: TRBV5-1
CDR3nt: TGCGCCAGCAGCTTGGGCTACGGAGGGTCGGCAACTAATGAAAAACTGTTTTTT
CDR3aa: CASSLGYGGSATNEKLFF

d_gene: .
j_gene: TRBJ2-2
abundance: .
v_gene: TRBV6-5
CDR3nt: TGTGCCAGCAGCTTAGAAAGGAACACCGGGGAGCTGTTTTTT
CDR3aa: CASSLERNTGELFF

d_gene: .
j_gene: TRBJ2-3
abundance: few
v_gene: TRBV6-5
CDR3nt: TGTGCCAGCAGTCTAGCGAGCACAGATACGCAGTATTTT
CDR3aa: CASSLASTDTQYF

d_gene: .
j_gene: TRBJ2-7
abundance: .
v_gene: TRBV5-8
CDR3nt: TGTGCCAGCGAGGCGTCGGACATAATCTCCTACGAGCAGTACTTC
CDR3aa: CASEASDIISYEQYF

d_gene: .
j_gene: TRBJ1-1
abundance: .
v_gene: TRBV6-6
CDR3nt: TGTGCCAGCAGTTATGGTCAGAACACTGAAGCTTTCTTT
CDR3aa: CASSYGQNTEAFF

d_gene: .
j_gene: TRBJ2-6
abundance: .
v_gene: TRBV19
CDR3nt: TGTGCCAGTAGTATATCGGCCTCTGGGGCCAACGTCCTGACTTTC
CDR3aa: CASSISASGANVLTF

d_gene: TRBD1
j_gene: TRBJ2-7
abundance: .
v_gene: TRBV5-1
CDR3nt: TGCGCCAGCAGCCAAGGACAGGGGTCAGCCTACGAGCAGTACTTC
CDR3aa: CASSQGQGSAYEQYF

d_gene: TRBD2
j_gene: TRBJ2-1
abundance: once
v_gene: TRBV4-1
CDR3nt: TGCGCCAGCAGCCAAGACCCAGGCGCGGGAGGGCCGTTTGAGCAGTTCTTC
CDR3aa: CASSQDPGAGGPFEQFF

d_gene: .
j_gene: TRBJ2-7
abundance: .
v_gene: TRBV25-1
CDR3nt: TGTGCCAGCAGTGAAGGAGACGGACAGATGGGCGAGCAGTACTTC
CDR3aa: CASSEGDGQMGEQYF

d_gene: TRBD1
j_gene: TRBJ2-7
abundance: .
v_gene: TRBV9
CDR3nt: TGTGCCAGCAGCGTACGCGACAGGGGTGGGCGGGACGAGCAGTACTTC
CDR3aa: CASSVRDRGGRDEQYF

d_gene: .
j_gene: TRBJ2-3
abundance: .
v_gene: TRBV7-9
CDR3nt: TGTGCCAGCAGCTTTTCGGTTCGGCGGAGCACAGATACGCAGTATTTT
CDR3aa: CASSFSVRRSTDTQYF

d_gene: TRBD1
j_gene: TRBJ2-7
abundance: .
v_gene: TRBV4-1
CDR3nt: TGCGCCAGCAGCCCGAGGACAGGGTCCAACTACGAGCAGTACTTC
CDR3aa: CASSPRTGSNYEQYF

d_gene: TRBD2
j_gene: TRBJ2-1
abundance: .
v_gene: TRBV7-8
CDR3nt: TGTGCCAGCAGCCCCTCTGCGGGAGTGAACAATGAGCAGTTCTTC
CDR3aa: CASSPSAGVNNEQFF

d_gene: .
j_gene: TRBJ2-5
abundance: .
v_gene: TRBV9
CDR3nt: TGTGCCAGCAGCGGTGACTATTCTCCGACCCAGTACTTC
CDR3aa: CASSGDYSPTQYF

d_gene: TRBD1
j_gene: TRBJ1-4
abundance: .
v_gene: TRBV9
CDR3nt: TGTGCCAGCAGCCCAGGGGGGCGGGGTGAAAAACTGTTTTTT
CDR3aa: CASSPGGRGEKLFF

d_gene: TRBD1
j_gene: TRBJ1-5
abundance: few
v_gene: TRBV5-1
CDR3nt: TGCGCCAGCAGCTTGGATGGACAGGGGAGCCAGCCCCAGCATTTT
CDR3aa: CASSLDGQGSQPQHF

d_gene: TRBD2
j_gene: TRBJ2-5
abundance: .
v_gene: TRBV18
CDR3nt: TGTGCCAGCACCGGGACTAGCGGGAAAGAGACCCAGTACTTC
CDR3aa: CASTGTSGKETQYF

d_gene: .
j_gene: TRBJ1-1
abundance: .
v_gene: TRBV7-9
CDR3nt: TGTGCCAGCAGGGCCGGTGGCGATTTACTGGGTGCTTTCTTT
CDR3aa: CASRAGGDLLGAFF

d_gene: .
j_gene: TRBJ1-1
abundance: .
v_gene: TRBV2
CDR3nt: TGTGCCAGCACGTGGGGGGCAGGAAACACTGAAGCTTTCTTT
CDR3aa: CASTWGAGNTEAFF

d_gene: .
j_gene: TRBJ1-1
abundance: once
v_gene: TRBV25-1
CDR3nt: TGTGCCAGCAGTGAAAACGGACGGATGAACACTGAAGCTTTCTTT
CDR3aa: CASSENGRMNTEAFF

d_gene: TRBD2
j_gene: TRBJ2-7
abundance: few
v_gene: TRBV6-5
CDR3nt: TGTGCCAGCAGTTACGGGGGGGGTTCGTACGAGCAGTACTTC
CDR3aa: CASSYGGGSYEQYF

d_gene: TRBD2
j_gene: TRBJ2-1
abundance: .
v_gene: TRBV5-1
CDR3nt: TGCGCCAGCAGTTCTAGCGGGGGTTACAATGAGCAGTTCTTC
CDR3aa: CASSSSGGYNEQFF

d_gene: .
j_gene: TRBJ2-7
abundance: .
v_gene: TRBV7-8
CDR3nt: TGTGCCAGCAGCACAACCGGCGAGCAGTACTTC
CDR3aa: CASSTTGEQYF

d_gene: .
j_gene: TRBJ2-5
abundance: .
v_gene: TRBV11-2
CDR3nt: TGTGCCAGCAGTCCACCGGGACTCCAAGAGACCCAGTACTTC
CDR3aa: CASSPPGLQETQYF

d_gene: .
j_gene: TRBJ2-7
abundance: .
v_gene: TRBV6-5
CDR3nt: TGTGCCAGCAGTACGGGACAAAACTACGAGCAGTACTTC
CDR3aa: CASSTGQNYEQYF

d_gene: .
j_gene: TRBJ2-1
abundance: .
v_gene: TRBV6-5
CDR3nt: TGTGCCAGCAGTTACCTGGGGAATGAGCAGTTCTTC
CDR3aa: CASSYLGNEQFF

d_gene: .
j_gene: TRBJ2-7
abundance: .
v_gene: TRBV28
CDR3nt: TGTGCCAGCAGTCCCCGGCGCGCTAGGGGGTACGAGCAGTACTTC
CDR3aa: CASSPRRARGYEQYF